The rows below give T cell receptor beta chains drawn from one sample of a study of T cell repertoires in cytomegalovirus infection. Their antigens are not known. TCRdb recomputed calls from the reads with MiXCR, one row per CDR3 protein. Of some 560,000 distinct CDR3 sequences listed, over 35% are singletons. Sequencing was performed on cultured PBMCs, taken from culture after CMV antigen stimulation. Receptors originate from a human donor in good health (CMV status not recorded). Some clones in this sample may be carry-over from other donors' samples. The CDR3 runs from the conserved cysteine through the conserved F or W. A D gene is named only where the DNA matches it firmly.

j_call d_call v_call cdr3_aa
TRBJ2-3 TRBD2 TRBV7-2 CASGLAGPQGTQYF
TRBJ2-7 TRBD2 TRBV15 CATSRTGGGSSYEQYF
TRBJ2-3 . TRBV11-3 CASSYRPDRDWKGDTQYF
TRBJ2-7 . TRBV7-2 CASSLGVGREQYF
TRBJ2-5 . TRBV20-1 CSARDLMGSAETQYF
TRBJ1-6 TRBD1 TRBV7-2 CASSLGDRVISPYNSPLHF
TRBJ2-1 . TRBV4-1 CARKCHKGFSYNEQFF
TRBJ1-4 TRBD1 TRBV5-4 CASSLAVDRGVEKLFF
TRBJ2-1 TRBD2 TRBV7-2 CASSTGLAGYNEQFF
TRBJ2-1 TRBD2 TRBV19 CASSIGLAGVSYNEQFF
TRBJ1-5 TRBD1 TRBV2 CASGQGNGQPQHF
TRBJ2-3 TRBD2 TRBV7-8 CASSLEGGGDRKYF
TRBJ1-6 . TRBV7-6 CASSPQSETNSPLHF
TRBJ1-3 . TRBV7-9 CASSPGVGNTIYF
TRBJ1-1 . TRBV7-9 CASSLGDEAFF
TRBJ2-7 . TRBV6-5 CASSYSRTTSYEQYF
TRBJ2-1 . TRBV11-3 CASTPRGSNEQFF
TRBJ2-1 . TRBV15 CATRAMGFAGNEQFF
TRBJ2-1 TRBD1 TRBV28 CASSGTGGLYNEQFF
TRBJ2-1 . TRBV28 CASQQARSYNEQFF
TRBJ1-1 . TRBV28 CASSRQRLTEAFF
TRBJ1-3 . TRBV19 CATKYIDSGNTIYF
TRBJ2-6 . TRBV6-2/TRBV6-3 CASTLGSGTTSGANVLTF
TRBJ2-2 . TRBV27 CASSTPLGITAGELFF
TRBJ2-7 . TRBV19 CASSIAGGIYEQYF
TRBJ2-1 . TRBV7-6 CASSDRLRNEQFF
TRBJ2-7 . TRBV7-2 CASSRWGGVYEQYF
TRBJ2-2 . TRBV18 CASSLGGPDSTGELFF